This T cell receptor (beta chain) stems from a study of blood T cell repertoires in COVID-19. Sequenced by immunoSEQ multiplex PCR; TCRdb stores in-frame clones only, minus some. Of more than 200,000 clones listed, around 89% are singletons. The CDR3 runs 15 residues. CDR1 is SGHNT, CDR2 YYREEE, per germline (reference sequence). Unmatched junction bases numbered 9, after V lost 0 bases and J lost 9 bases. The chain has TRBV5-4 and TRBJ2-1; 7 nucleotides match TRBD2. Specimen: PBMCs or T cells enriched from blood (not recorded which). The origin of this receptor is a woman aged 25 to 39 who had recovered from COVID-19. The CDR3 spells CASSLVQAGEVEQFF. The CDR3, as DNA: TGTGCCAGCAGCTTGGTCCAGGCGGGAGAGGTTGAGCAGTTCTTC.